This T cell receptor (beta chain) was sequenced for a study of T cells in Graves' hyperthyroidism and ophthalmopathy. This clonotype was counted a single time. Using RNA transcripts as the source, TCR beta CDR3 regions were amplified. HTBI primers were used for first-round RT-PCR of the TCR CDR3. TCRdb re-called the multiplex PCR reads with MiXCR, one entry per CDR3 protein. The repertoire consists of more than 500,000 distinct CDR3 sequences, with about 45% occurring once and the leading ten covering under 20%. V lost 6 bases and J lost 5, with 13 bases in between. CDR3 length: 13 amino acids. Germline CDR1 is MGHDK and CDR2 is SYGVNS.

This TCR was sampled from an adult woman with Graves' disease, either hyperthyroidism or ophthalmopathy (not recorded which). Specimen: peripheral blood or thyroid tissue (not recorded which). V and J are TRBV25-1 and TRBJ2-5; D is possibly TRBD2 (6 bases). The CDR3, as DNA: TGTGCCAGCAGCCCCGGGGGTTACGAGACCCAGTACTTC. It codes for CASSPGGYETQYF.